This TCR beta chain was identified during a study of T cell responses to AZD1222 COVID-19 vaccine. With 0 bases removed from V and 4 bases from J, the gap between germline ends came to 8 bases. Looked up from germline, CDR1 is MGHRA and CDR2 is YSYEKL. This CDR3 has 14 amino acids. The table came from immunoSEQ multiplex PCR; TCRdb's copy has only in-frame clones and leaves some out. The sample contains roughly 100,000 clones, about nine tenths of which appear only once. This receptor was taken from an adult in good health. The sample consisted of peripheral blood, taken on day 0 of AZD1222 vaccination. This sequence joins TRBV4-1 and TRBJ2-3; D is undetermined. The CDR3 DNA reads TGCGCCAGCAGCCAAGAGGGGATCTCAGATACGCAGTATTTT. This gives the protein CASSQEGISDTQYF.